These 11 T cell receptor beta chains came from one sample sequenced in a study of OX40 agonist ivuxolimab in advanced cancers. Some clones are missing from TCRdb's copy, which holds only in-frame ones; the method was immunoSEQ multiplex PCR. The data show roughly 68,000 clones, roughly 84% seen once. The sequences come from CD4+ or CD8+ T cells sorted from blood, collected in a trial of the OX40 agonist ivuxolimab. The source is an adult with an advanced solid tumor such as melanoma, head and neck, liver or kidney cancer.

This chain joins TRBV5-4 and TRBJ2-7, with no clear D. Trimming removed 1 base at V and 2 bases at J, with 4 bases between. The length of the CDR3 is 12 residues. In germline, CDR1 is SGHNT, CDR2 YYREEE (reference sequence). The CDR3 spells CASSLPAYEQYF. In DNA form, the CDR3 reads TGTGCCAGCAGCTTGCCCGCCTACGAGCAGTACTTC.

The chain has TRBV7-9 and TRBJ1-5; maybe TRBD1 (6 bases). Germline-derived CDR1 and CDR2 are SEHNR and FQNEAQ (reference sequence). Trimming left V 3 bases short and J 5 bases short, with 14 bases between. The CDR3 runs to 15 residues. The CDR3 region is CASSLLQGPHQPQHF. The CDR3, as DNA: TGTGCCAGCAGCTTGTTACAGGGACCCCATCAGCCCCAGCATTTT. The complete variable domain, with remaining parts taken from reference TRBV7-9 and TRBJ1-5, reads DTGVSQNPRHKITKRGQNVTFRCDPISEHNRLYWYRQTLGQGPEFLTYFQNEAQLEKSRLLSDRFSAERPKGSFSTLEIQRTEQGDSAMYLCASSLLQGPHQPQHFGDGTRLSIL.

The V and J genes are TRBV6-5 and TRBJ2-4; D is unresolved. Between the trimmed V and J ends, which lost 2 bases and 0 bases, there was a span of 11 bases. This CDR3 comprises 16 residues. Germline CDR1 MNHEY, CDR2 SVGAGI. The DNA of the CDR3 is TGTGCCAGCAGTTACGATAGTGACATAGCCAAAAACATTCAGTACTTC. Its protein product is CASSYDSDIAKNIQYF.

The chain combines TRBV18 with TRBJ1-4; no clear D. Germline CDR1 and CDR2: KGHSH and LQKENI. This CDR3 spans 15 amino acids. Trimming took off 6 bases at V and 0 bases at J, with 11 bases between the two ends. This chain's CDR3 is CASSLTATTNEKLFF. The CDR3 nucleotides read TGTGCCAGCTCTCTAACAGCAACAACTAATGAAAAACTGTTTTTT.

The chain recombines TRBV7-2 with TRBJ2-7; TRBD1 might be the D (6 bases). V lost 4 bases to trimming and J lost 2 bases, with 18 bases between them. Per germline, CDR1 SGHTA and CDR2 FQGNSA. The CDR3 contains 16 residues. In DNA, the CDR3 is TGTGCCAGCAGCTCCCGGACGTGGGGGCCTACCTACGAGCAGTACTTC. It translates to CASSSRTWGPTYEQYF.

The chain links TRBV4-2 to TRBJ2-7; 7 nucleotides align to TRBD1. This CDR3 has 13 amino acids. Germline V gene sequence: CDR1 LGHNA, CDR2 YNFKEQ. J lost 5 bases, V lost 7 bases, and 8 bases had no gene match. The CDR3 protein is CASTGTAQDEQYF. As DNA, the CDR3 is TGTGCCAGCACCGGGACAGCACAGGACGAGCAGTACTTC.

This sequence joins TRBV5-4 and TRBJ2-5; 7 positions match TRBD2. After removal of 5 bases from V and 5 bases from J, the junction contained 9 bases not matched to a gene. CDR3 length equals 14 residues. Looked up from germline, CDR1 is SGHNT and CDR2 is YYREEE (reference sequence). CDR3 DNA sequence: TGTGCCAGCAGTGGGGGGGGTCTAGCGGAGACCCAGTACTTC. Amino acids: CASSGGGLAETQYF.

V gene TRBV6-1 combines with J gene TRBJ2-3; D is ambiguous. The germline V gene has CDR1 MNHNS and CDR2 SASEGT. This CDR3 contains 17 residues. The V end was cut by 3 bases, the J end by 1 base, with 17 bases between. The CDR3 protein is CASSETRGAGGTDTQYF. The CDR3 region has the DNA TGTGCCAGCAGTGAGACCCGAGGCGCAGGCGGCACAGATACGCAGTATTTT.

The chain joins TRBV15 to TRBJ2-5, with 10 bases matching TRBD1. Germline CDR1 is LNHNV and CDR2 is YYDKDF (reference sequence). This CDR3 contains 16 residues. Unmatched junction bases numbered 8, after V lost 5 bases and J lost 2 bases. The CDR3 loop is CATSLPPGQGQETQYF. CDR3 DNA sequence: TGTGCCACCAGCCTACCCCCGGGACAGGGGCAAGAGACCCAGTACTTC.

The chain has TRBV7-2 and TRBJ2-6, with unresolved D. Germline CDR1 and CDR2: SGHTA and FQGNSA. Trimming removed 1 base from V and 2 bases from J, with 3 bases in between. The length of the CDR3 is 14 residues. The CDR3 protein is CASSLGPGANVLTF. The CDR3 nucleotides are TGTGCCAGCAGCTTAGGTCCTGGGGCCAACGTCCTGACTTTC.

The rearrangement links TRBV10-3 to TRBJ1-1; D not certain. The CDR3 is made up of 14 amino acids. Looked up from germline, CDR1 is ENHRY and CDR2 is SYGVKD. V lost 7 bases and J 3 bases, leaving 15 bases between the germline ends. The CDR3 bases are TGTGCCATCAAAAGAAGGGTTGGCGACACTGAAGCTTTCTTT. It codes for CAIKRRVGDTEAFF.